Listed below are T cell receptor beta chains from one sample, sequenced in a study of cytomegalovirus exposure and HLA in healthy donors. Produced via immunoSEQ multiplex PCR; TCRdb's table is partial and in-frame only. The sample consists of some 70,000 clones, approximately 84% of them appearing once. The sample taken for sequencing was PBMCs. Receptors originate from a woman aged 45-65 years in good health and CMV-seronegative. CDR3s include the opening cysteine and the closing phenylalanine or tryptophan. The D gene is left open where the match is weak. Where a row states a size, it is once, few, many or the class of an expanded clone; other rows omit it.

TGTGCCAGCAGTGAAGCGGGGAGCTCCTACAATGAGCAGTTCTTC | CASSEAGSSYNEQFF | NA | TRBJ2-1 | TRBV6-1 | NA
TGTGCCAGCTCACCACGTCCGGCGGGGGGGCCTGAGACCCAGTACTTC | CASSPRPAGGPETQYF | NA | TRBJ2-5 | TRBV18 | TRBD2
TGTGCCAGCAGCCCGCTCGACAGGGCGGGGGAAAAACTGTTTTTT | CASSPLDRAGEKLFF | NA | TRBJ1-4 | TRBV7-8 | TRBD1
TGCGCCAGCAGCCCAACAGGGGCCTCCGGGGAGCTGTTTTTT | CASSPTGASGELFF | NA | TRBJ2-2 | TRBV5-1 | TRBD1
TGTGCCATCAGAACAGGGGTCGAAAGGTCGAATGAGCAGTTCTTC | CAIRTGVERSNEQFF | few | TRBJ2-1 | TRBV10-3 | TRBD1
TGCGCCAGCGGTGAGGGGAACACTGAAGCTTTCTTT | CASGEGNTEAFF | NA | TRBJ1-1 | TRBV5-1 | NA
TGTGCCAGCAGCGCGGGGAATGAGCAGTTCTTC | CASSAGNEQFF | NA | TRBJ2-1 | TRBV7-2 | NA
TGTGCCAGCCGGTTGCAGCGGGGGGCCGGTGAGACCCAGTACTTC | CASRLQRGAGETQYF | NA | TRBJ2-5 | TRBV6-5 | TRBD2
TGTGCCACCACGCAGGGGGAGGTTGTGTTACAGCCCCAGCATTTT | CATTQGEVVLQPQHF | NA | TRBJ1-5 | TRBV6-6 | TRBD1
TGTGCCAGCAGCTTGGATCTACAGGGAACAGATACGCAGTATTTT | CASSLDLQGTDTQYF | NA | TRBJ2-3 | TRBV5-4 | NA
TGCGCCAGCAGCCAGGTACAGGGGGCGCGTGGCTACACCTTC | CASSQVQGARGYTF | NA | TRBJ1-2 | TRBV4-3 | TRBD1
TGTGCCAGCAGCCCAGGGACAGGCGGCTCTGGAAACACCATATATTTT | CASSPGTGGSGNTIYF | NA | TRBJ1-3 | TRBV5-4 | TRBD1
TGTGCCAGCAGCTTCGGGACAATCCAAGAGACCCAGTACTTC | CASSFGTIQETQYF | NA | TRBJ2-5 | TRBV5-8 | NA
TGCGCCAGCAGCAGAAAGGACGTAGGAGGTCAGCCCCAGCATTTT | CASSRKDVGGQPQHF | once | TRBJ1-5 | TRBV4-1 | NA
TGTGCCAGTAGTATAGATCGTGAGAGCGGGGGGCGCCAAGAGACCCAGTACTTC | CASSIDRESGGRQETQYF | NA | TRBJ2-5 | TRBV19 | TRBD2
TGTGCCACAGGGACTAGCGGCAACACCGGGGAGCTGTTTTTT | CATGTSGNTGELFF | NA | TRBJ2-2 | TRBV28 | TRBD2
TGTGCCAGCGGCGGACTAGCGGGGGGGCGGGATACGCAGTATTTT | CASGGLAGGRDTQYF | NA | TRBJ2-3 | TRBV7-6 | TRBD2
TGTGCCAGCAGTTACTTAAGCGAAAGGGGTTCACCCCTCCACTTT | CASSYLSERGSPLHF | NA | TRBJ1-6 | TRBV6-5 | NA
TGTGCCAGCAGCTTAGTGGGGCATGAAGGCGGGGAGCTGTTTTTT | CASSLVGHEGGELFF | NA | TRBJ2-2 | TRBV7-9 | NA
TGCGCCAGCAGCCCCGGAGCGGGCCATAGCACAGATACGCAGTATTTT | CASSPGAGHSTDTQYF | NA | TRBJ2-3 | TRBV4-1 | NA
TGTGCCAGCAGCCTAACTCAGGGAGGGAGTGAAAAACTGTTTTTT | CASSLTQGGSEKLFF | NA | TRBJ1-4 | TRBV7-6 | NA
TGTGCCAGCAGCCCGCAGAGACAGGAAGGGGCCAACGTCCTGACTTTC | CASSPQRQEGANVLTF | NA | TRBJ2-6 | TRBV5-6 | NA
TGTGCCAGCAGTGAAGAAGCGGGACTGTTCACTGAAGCTTTCTTT | CASSEEAGLFTEAFF | NA | TRBJ1-1 | TRBV6-1 | NA
TGTGCCAGCAGCTTGGTGACAGAATTAGCTGGGGCCAACGTCCTGACTTTC | CASSLVTELAGANVLTF | NA | TRBJ2-6 | TRBV5-6 | NA
TGTGCCATCAGTCAAGGGACTGGAGTTGGCACAGATACGCAGTATTTT | CAISQGTGVGTDTQYF | once | TRBJ2-3 | TRBV10-3 | NA
TGTGCCAGTTACCGGGACAGGGGGGTTAAGGGCTATGGCTACACCTTC | CASYRDRGVKGYGYTF | NA | TRBJ1-2 | TRBV19 | TRBD1
TGCAGCGTTGAGGGGACAGGCACAGATACGCAGTATTTT | CSVEGTGTDTQYF | NA | TRBJ2-3 | TRBV29-1 | TRBD1
TGCGCCAGCAGCTTGCTTGGGCCTGGGTTGGGGGCGGGTCGGACTGAAGCTTTCTTT | CASSLLGPGLGAGRTEAFF | NA | TRBJ1-1 | TRBV5-1 | NA
TGTGCCAGCAACCTCGGGAGCACCTCCTACGAGCAGTACTTC | CASNLGSTSYEQYF | NA | TRBJ2-7 | TRBV13 | NA
TGTGCCAGCAGCGCCGGGACAGGGGGATTAGGTGAAAAACTGTTTTTT | CASSAGTGGLGEKLFF | NA | TRBJ1-4 | TRBV9 | TRBD1
TGTGCCAGCAGTTTATCCGCTAGCGGGGGCTGGAATGAGCAGTTCTTC | CASSLSASGGWNEQFF | NA | TRBJ2-1 | TRBV28 | TRBD2
TGCGCCAGCAGCTTGGCGGGACAGACAACCTACGAGCAGTACTTC | CASSLAGQTTYEQYF | NA | TRBJ2-7 | TRBV5-1 | TRBD1
TGTGCCTGGAGTGTCAGGGGGAACACCTATAATTCACCCCTCCACTTT | CAWSVRGNTYNSPLHF | NA | TRBJ1-6 | TRBV30 | TRBD1
TGTGCCAGCTCGCCACAGGACAGGTCTGTCACTGAAGCTTTCTTT | CASSPQDRSVTEAFF | few | TRBJ1-1 | TRBV18 | TRBD1
TGTGCTAGTGGTTTTTCCCCTAGGCAGGGAATGGGAAACACCATATATTTT | CASGFSPRQGMGNTIYF | NA | TRBJ1-3 | TRBV12-5 | NA
TGTGCCAGTAGTGGGTCGCTAGCGGGGGCCGGGGAGCTGTTTTTT | CASSGSLAGAGELFF | NA | TRBJ2-2 | TRBV19 | TRBD2
TGTGCCAGCAGCGCCTCCGGGACAAACCAAGAGACCCAGTACTTC | CASSASGTNQETQYF | once | TRBJ2-5 | TRBV9 | NA
TGTGCCAGCAGCTTAAGACGACAGGGCGACACTGAAGCTTTCTTT | CASSLRRQGDTEAFF | NA | TRBJ1-1 | TRBV7-3 | TRBD1
TGTGCTAGTGGTTTCCCGACAGGGGGCTCTAACTATGGCTACACCTTC | CASGFPTGGSNYGYTF | NA | TRBJ1-2 | TRBV12-5 | TRBD1
TGTGCCAGTAGTACGGGACAGAACACCGGGGAGCTGTTTTTT | CASSTGQNTGELFF | NA | TRBJ2-2 | TRBV19 | NA
TGTGCCAGCAGCGGTACAGGGGGTCGGTACAATGAGCAGTTCTTC | CASSGTGGRYNEQFF | few | TRBJ2-1 | TRBV2 | TRBD1
TGCAGCGCCCCACTAGCACAAGAGACCCAGTACTTC | CSAPLAQETQYF | once | TRBJ2-5 | TRBV29-1 | NA
TGTGCCAGCAGCTCCCAGACTAGCGGGAGGACAGATACGCAGTATTTT | CASSSQTSGRTDTQYF | NA | TRBJ2-3 | TRBV11-2 | TRBD2
TGTGCCAGCAGTTGCCCACGTAGTAGGGAGGAATGCTACGAGCAGTACTTC | CASSCPRSREECYEQYF | few | TRBJ2-7 | TRBV28 | NA
TGTGCCAGCAGTAGCTTTTCGGTGCGTAGCTACAATGAGCAGTTCTTC | CASSSFSVRSYNEQFF | NA | TRBJ2-1 | TRBV28 | NA
TGTGCCAGCAGCCCGACAGGAGCCGCCGGAGAGACCCAGTACTTC | CASSPTGAAGETQYF | few | TRBJ2-5 | TRBV7-3 | NA
TGTGCCAGCAGTTTTGTTCGACTGAGCTCCTACAATGAGCAGTTCTTC | CASSFVRLSSYNEQFF | NA | TRBJ2-1 | TRBV27 | NA
TGTGCCAGCAGCTTGGGTTCAGGGATAAACACTGAAGCTTTCTTT | CASSLGSGINTEAFF | once | TRBJ1-1 | TRBV5-6 | NA
TGTGCCAGCAGCATATCGGGACAGGGGAGATCTGGGGCCAACGTCCTGACTTTC | CASSISGQGRSGANVLTF | NA | TRBJ2-6 | TRBV5-4 | TRBD1